Following are 17 T cell receptor beta chains from one sample sequenced in a study of blood T cell repertoires in COVID-19 (dated by TCRdb to 2018 to 2020). Library creation used the immunoSEQ multiplex PCR assay. Drawn from immuneACCESS, this table holds only the in-frame rearrangements with V and J called that TCRdb kept. Clones are partly lost; checked studies trace under half to an unresolved V gene and leave the rest unexplained. Here the sample has hundreds of thousands of clones; roughly 90% occur a single time. The ten most abundant clones make up about 2.5% of the sample. Sequencing was done on a sample of PBMCs or T cells enriched from blood (not recorded which). The receptors here all came from a woman aged 30 to 39 with acute COVID-19.

The J gene is TRBJ2-7, the V gene TRBV12-3 or TRBV12-4, with D maybe TRBD2 (6 bases). The length of the CDR3 is 12 residues. V was trimmed by 4 bases and J by 3 bases, leaving 7 bases between them. The DNA for the CDR3 is TGTGCCAGCAGTTGGGGGGACTACGAGCAGTACTTC. Translation: CASSWGDYEQYF.

On this clone itself: Other DNA sequences in the sample encode the same CDR3. The chain is built from TRBV6-5 and TRBJ1-5, with 7 bases matching TRBD1. There are 15 residues in the CDR3. The V segment lost 5 bases and the J segment 0 bases; nucleotides outside the gene matches: 4. Germline CDR1 and CDR2: MNHEY and SVGAGI. CDR3 bases: TGTGCCAGCAGTCTGACAGGGTATAGCAATCAGCCCCAGCATTTT. This sequence encodes CASSLTGYSNQPQHF.

J is TRBJ2-5 and V is TRBV9; 7 nucleotides align to TRBD2. The junction had 6 bases not matched to a gene; V was cut back by 0 bases and J by 4 bases. The CDR3 consists of 15 residues. The V gene's germline CDR1 is SGDLS and CDR2 YYNGEE. The CDR3 loop reads CASSVAPSGLETQYF. CDR3 coding DNA: TGTGCCAGCAGCGTAGCCCCTAGCGGACTAGAGACCCAGTACTTC.

The chain joins TRBV3-1 (or the pseudogene TRBV3-2) to TRBJ1-4; TRBD1 is a possible D gene (5 bases). CDR1 is LGHDT, CDR2 YNNKEL, per germline (reference sequence). V shed 0 bases and J shed 3 bases, with 8 bases lying between them. This CDR3 is built from 15 residues. CDR3 nucleotides: TGTGCCAGCAGCCAAGACGACAGACCTAATGAAAAACTGTTTTTT. Protein sequence: CASSQDDRPNEKLFF.

The rearrangement links TRBV7-9 to TRBJ2-2; 10 nucleotides agree with TRBD2. CDR1 is SEHNR, CDR2 FQNEAQ, per germline (reference sequence). The ends lost 8 bases at V and 7 bases at J; junction bases unmatched: 7. This CDR3 has 14 residues. The CDR3: CASVRTSGGGELFF. CDR3 bases: TGTGCCAGCGTCCGGACTAGCGGAGGCGGGGAGCTGTTTTTT.

This chain uses TRBV7-9 with TRBJ1-4; D unclear. V lost 6 bases to trimming and J lost 8 bases, with 16 bases between them. In germline, CDR1 is SEHNR, CDR2 FQNEAQ (reference sequence). The CDR3 sequence is 14 residues long. The CDR3 DNA follows: TGTGCCAGCAGGCAACCGGGAGGACCAGAAAAACTGTTTTTT. It is translated as CASRQPGGPEKLFF.

V is TRBV5-1 and J is TRBJ2-7; possible D gene TRBD1, 7 bases. The CDR3 totals 14 residues. Germline loops: CDR1 SGHRS, CDR2 YFSETQ. Trimming cost V 2 bases and J 4 bases, with 13 bases left between them. The CDR3 DNA reads TGCGCCAGCAGCTTTGCGGGGACAGAATACGAGCAGTACTTC. Protein product: CASSFAGTEYEQYF.

The chain combines TRBV29-1 with TRBJ1-2; unclear D gene. CDR1 and CDR2 (germline): SQVTM, ANQGSEA. CDR3 size: 13 residues. The V gene lost 6 bases and the J gene lost 6 bases, with 17 bases spanning the gap. The CDR3 coding sequence is TGCAGCGTCCAGGAGGGAGGACGTGATGGCTACACCTTC. Its protein product is CSVQEGGRDGYTF.

The DNA of the CDR3 is TGTGCCAGCAGCGTAGCTGCGGAGCAAGAGACCCAGTACTTC. Protein sequence: CASSVAAEQETQYF. This chain uses TRBV9 with TRBJ2-5; no firm D call. There are 14 residues in the CDR3. Germline CDR1 and CDR2: SGDLS and YYNGEE. Trimming removed 0 bases from V and 2 bases from J, with 8 bases in between.

A word on this clone: Other nucleotide sequences from this sample produce the same CDR3. The chain recombines TRBV5-1 with TRBJ1-1; 8 nucleotides align to TRBD1. Trimming took 3 bases from V and 1 from J; bases not matched to a gene: 2. The CDR3 is made up of 14 amino acids. CDR1 and CDR2 (germline): SGHRS, YFSETQ. As DNA, the CDR3 is TGCGCCAGCAGCTGGACAGGGACGAACACTGAAGCTTTCTTT. Amino acid sequence: CASSWTGTNTEAFF.

This clone turned up a few times. The chain's CDR3 is CASSGGQTHKRNQPQHF. The CDR3 DNA follows: TGTGCCAGCAGTGGAGGACAGACCCACAAGCGTAATCAGCCCCAGCATTTT. The chain recombines TRBV6-4 with TRBJ1-5, with a tentative D call TRBD1 (6 bases). The CDR3 is 17 amino acids. The V end lost 4 bases, the J end lost 4 bases, and 20 bases lay between the germline ends. The germline V gene encodes CDR1 MRHNA and CDR2 SNTAGT.

This chain joins TRBV5-3 and TRBJ1-4, with 8 bases lining up with TRBD1. TRBV5-3 is identified as an open reading frame with a role that is uncertain. The CDR3 runs to 21 residues. The trim removed 0 bases at V and 3 bases at J, leaving 19 bases unmatched. CDR3 amino acids: CARSLGRRHRGGRRANEKLFF. The CDR3, as DNA: TGTGCCAGAAGCTTGGGCCGCCGGCACAGGGGGGGAAGAAGGGCTAATGAAAAACTGTTTTTT.

The J gene is TRBJ2-3, the V gene TRBV7-2; D not resolved. Trimming shortened V by 2 bases and J by 2 bases, and 2 bases separated the two germline ends. Germline values: CDR1 SGHTA, CDR2 FQGNSA. CDR3 length equals 12 residues. CDR3 region: CASSLLTDTQYF. As DNA, the CDR3 is TGTGCCAGCAGCTTACTCACAGATACGCAGTATTTT.

The gene calls are TRBV3-1 (or the pseudogene TRBV3-2) and TRBJ1-2; unclear D gene. CDR1 is LGHDT, CDR2 YNNKEL, per germline (reference sequence). V lost 0 bases and J lost 7, with 6 bases in between. The CDR3 has 12 amino acids. The CDR3 nucleotides are TGTGCCAGCAGCCAAGATGAGCGTGGCTACACCTTC. This codes for CASSQDERGYTF.

This chain joins TRBV19 and TRBJ1-1; 7 positions match TRBD1. V lost 5 bases, J lost 6 bases, and 9 bases stayed unmatched. The germline V gene has CDR1 LNHDA and CDR2 SQIVND (reference sequence). The CDR3 has 14 amino acids. CDR3 sequence reads: CASSLRTGGPEAFF. The CDR3 coding sequence is TGTGCCAGTAGTCTCCGGACAGGAGGCCCTGAAGCTTTCTTT.

The chain joins TRBV7-8 to TRBJ1-5, with unresolved D. The germline CDR1 and CDR2 sequences are SGHVS and FQNEAQ. The CDR3 consists of 14 residues. Trimming took 3 bases from V and 2 from J, leaving 8 bases between them. The CDR3 nucleotides are TGTGCCAGCAGCTTTTCGTATGGCAATCAGCCCCAGCATTTT. It yields the protein CASSFSYGNQPQHF.

This chain uses TRBV12-3 or TRBV12-4 with TRBJ1-2; 7 positions match TRBD1. The CDR3 covers 13 residues. Losses at the gene ends were 5 bases for V and 8 bases for J; bases not matched to a gene: 8. The CDR3 DNA reads TGTGCCAGCAGTCCTCTGGACAGGTTCGGCTACACCTTC. This gives the protein CASSPLDRFGYTF.